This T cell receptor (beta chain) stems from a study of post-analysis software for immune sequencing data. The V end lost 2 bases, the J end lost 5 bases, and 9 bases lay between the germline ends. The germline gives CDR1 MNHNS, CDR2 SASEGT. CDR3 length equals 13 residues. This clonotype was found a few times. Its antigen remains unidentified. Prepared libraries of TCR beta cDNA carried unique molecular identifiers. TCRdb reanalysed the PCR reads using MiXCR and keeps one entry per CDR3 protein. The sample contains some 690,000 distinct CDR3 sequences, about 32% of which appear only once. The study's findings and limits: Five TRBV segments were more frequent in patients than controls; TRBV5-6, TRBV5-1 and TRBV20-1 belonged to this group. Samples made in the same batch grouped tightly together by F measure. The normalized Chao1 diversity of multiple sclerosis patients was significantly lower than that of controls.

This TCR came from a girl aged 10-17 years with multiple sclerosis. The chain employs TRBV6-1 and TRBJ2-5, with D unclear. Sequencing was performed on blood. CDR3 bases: TGTGCCAGCAGTGAAAACAGCGTCGAGACCCAGTACTTC. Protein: CASSENSVETQYF.